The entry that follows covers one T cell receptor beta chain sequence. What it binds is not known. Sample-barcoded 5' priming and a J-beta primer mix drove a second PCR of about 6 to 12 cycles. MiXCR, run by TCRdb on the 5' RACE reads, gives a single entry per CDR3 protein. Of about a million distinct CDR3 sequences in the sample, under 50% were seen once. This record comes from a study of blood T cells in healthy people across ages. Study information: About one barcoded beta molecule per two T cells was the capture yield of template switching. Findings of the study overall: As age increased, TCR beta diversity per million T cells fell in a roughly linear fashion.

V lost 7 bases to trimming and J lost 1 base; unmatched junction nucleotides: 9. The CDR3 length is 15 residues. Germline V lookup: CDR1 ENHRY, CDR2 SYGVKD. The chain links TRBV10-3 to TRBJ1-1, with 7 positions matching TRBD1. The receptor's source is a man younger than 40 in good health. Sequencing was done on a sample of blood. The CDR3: CAIMTLRTGNTEAFF. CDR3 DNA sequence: TGTGCCATCATGACCCTAAGGACAGGGAACACTGAAGCTTTCTTT.